The clone carrying this TCR beta chain was seen only a few times. This entry is derived from a study of regulatory T cells in long-lasting Graves disease. Documented time point: persistent/refractory GD, antithyroid drugs over 5 years with positive TRAb. PBMCs were the source of the RNA used for TCR sequencing. To make TCR beta libraries, researchers used iRepertoire HTBI primers and Arm-PCR of CDR3 regions. Each CDR3 protein is one row after TCRdb ran MiXCR on the multiplex PCR reads. The data contain approximately 400,000 distinct CDR3 sequences, around 22% of them singletons. The source was peripheral blood mononuclear cells (PBMCs), collected when the disease was refractory, from a patient treated with antithyroid drugs. The receptor comes from a female donor with Graves disease.

This CDR3 reads CASSPWTNEQYF. CDR3 DNA: TGTGCCAGCAGTCCCTGGACAAACGAGCAGTACTTC. The chain employs TRBV28 and TRBJ2-7; the D gene is possibly TRBD1 (5 bases). V lost 5 bases and J 5 bases, leaving 10 bases between the germline ends. This CDR3 spans 12 amino acids. Germline V gene sequence: CDR1 MDHEN, CDR2 SYDVKM.